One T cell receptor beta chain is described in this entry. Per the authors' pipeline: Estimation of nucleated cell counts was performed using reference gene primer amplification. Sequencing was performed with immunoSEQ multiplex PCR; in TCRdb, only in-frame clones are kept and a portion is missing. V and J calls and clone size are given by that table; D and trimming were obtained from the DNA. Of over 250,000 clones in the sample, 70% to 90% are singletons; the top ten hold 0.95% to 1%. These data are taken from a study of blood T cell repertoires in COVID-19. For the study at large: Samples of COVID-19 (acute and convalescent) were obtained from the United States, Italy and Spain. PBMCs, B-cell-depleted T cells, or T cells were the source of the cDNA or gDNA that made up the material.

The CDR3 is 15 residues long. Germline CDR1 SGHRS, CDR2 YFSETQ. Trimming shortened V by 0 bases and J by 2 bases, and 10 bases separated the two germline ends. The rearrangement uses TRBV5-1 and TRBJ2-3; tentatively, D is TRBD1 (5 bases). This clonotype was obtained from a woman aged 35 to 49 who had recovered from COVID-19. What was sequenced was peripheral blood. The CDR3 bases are TGCGCCAGCAGCTTGGGGGCGACAGTCACAGATACGCAGTATTTT. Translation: CASSLGATVTDTQYF. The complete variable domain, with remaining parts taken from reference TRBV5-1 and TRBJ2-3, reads KAGVTQTPRYLIKTRGQQVTLSCSPISGHRSVSWYQQTPGQGLQFLFEYFSETQRNKGNFPGRFSGRQFSNSRSEMNVSTLELGDSALYLCASSLGATVTDTQYFGPGTRLTVL.